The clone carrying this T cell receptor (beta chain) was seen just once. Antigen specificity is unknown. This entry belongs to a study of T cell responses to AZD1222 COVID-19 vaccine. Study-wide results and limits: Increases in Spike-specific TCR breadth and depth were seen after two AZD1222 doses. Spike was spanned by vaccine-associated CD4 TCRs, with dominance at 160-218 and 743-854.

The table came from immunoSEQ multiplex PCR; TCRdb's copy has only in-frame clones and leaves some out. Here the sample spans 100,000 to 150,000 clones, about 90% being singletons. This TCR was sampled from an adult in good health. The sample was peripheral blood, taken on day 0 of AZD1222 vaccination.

In DNA, the CDR3 is TGTGCCAGCACCCAGGGACTTCAGCCCCAGCATTTT. It codes for CASTQGLQPQHF. V and J are TRBV6-5 and TRBJ1-5; D may be TRBD1 (5 bases). Trimming stripped 7 bases from V and 6 bases from J, with 10 bases between. The CDR3 spans 12 residues. From germline, CDR1 is MNHEY and CDR2 SVGAGI.